One sample yielded the 32 T cell receptor beta chains listed below, sequenced in a study of T cell repertoires in ileal Crohn's disease. Time point: neoterminal ileum biopsy at postoperative endoscopy, about 6 months after surgery. Assay used: immunoSEQ multiplex PCR; TCRdb lists only in-frame clones, some missing. The repertoire holds about 13,000 clones, with roughly 73% as singletons. Sequencing input: ileal tissue. The receptors shown here come from an adult with Crohn's disease.

J is TRBJ2-1 and V is TRBV7-2, with D possibly TRBD2 on 6 matching bases. The V gene's germline CDR1 is SGHTA and CDR2 FQGNSA. Trimming left V 1 base short and J 4 bases short, with 20 bases between. There are 18 residues in the CDR3. The CDR3 nucleotides read TGTGCCAGCAGCTTAGTGAAATCTGGCCGGGGGAGTTACAATGAGCAGTTCTTC. Amino acid sequence: CASSLVKSGRGSYNEQFF.

The chain links TRBV2 to TRBJ2-2; D ambiguous. The germline V and J ends were trimmed by 8 bases and 2 bases, with 9 bases remaining between them. The CDR3 consists of 13 residues. The germline gives CDR1 SNHLY, CDR2 FYNNEI. The CDR3 here is CASCTDNTGELFF. CDR3 nucleotides: TGTGCCAGCTGCACAGATAACACCGGGGAGCTGTTTTTT.

This sequence joins TRBV6-1 and TRBJ1-1; D perhaps matches TRBD1 (6 bases). This CDR3 has 12 amino acids. V was pared by 8 bases and J by 5 bases, with 12 bases between. Germline V gives CDR1 MNHNS, CDR2 SASEGT. CDR3 DNA sequence: TGTGCCAGCCTACAGGGTTGGACTGAAGCTTTCTTT. It translates to CASLQGWTEAFF.

V gene TRBV6-6 combines with J gene TRBJ1-5; perhaps TRBD1 as D (5 bases). The V and J ends lost 2 bases and 4 bases respectively, with 9 bases between them. The CDR3 has 14 residues. CDR1 is MNHNY, CDR2 SVGAGI, per germline (reference sequence). The CDR3 is CASSYGGANQPQHF. CDR3 nucleotides: TGTGCCAGCAGTTACGGTGGGGCGAATCAGCCCCAGCATTTT.

By share of the sample, this clone is medium-sized. The chain is built from TRBV7-9 and TRBJ2-2; no firm D call. V lost 4 bases, J lost 5 bases, and 5 bases lay in between. Per the germline V gene, CDR1 is SEHNR and CDR2 is FQNEAQ (reference sequence). The CDR3 extends over 12 amino acids. The CDR3 is CASSSRTGELFF. CDR3 DNA: TGTGCCAGCAGCTCTCGGACCGGGGAGCTGTTTTTT.

The genes are TRBV5-6 and TRBJ1-3; D is unclear. CDR1 is SGHDT and CDR2 is YYEEEE in the germline V gene. The CDR3 totals 17 residues. V was trimmed by 0 bases and J by 0 bases, leaving 13 bases between them. The CDR3, as DNA: TGTGCCAGCAGCTTGGGACTTTCCGTACTCTCTGGAAACACCATATATTTT. Its translation is CASSLGLSVLSGNTIYF.

J is TRBJ2-5 and V is TRBV28; 8 bases are a match to TRBD1. V shed 6 bases, J shed 10 bases, and the junction held 16 bases outside the gene matches. Per germline, CDR1 MDHEN and CDR2 SYDVKM. The CDR3 loop spans 15 amino acids. CDR3 sequence (DNA): TGTGCCAGCAGGCCAAGGACAGGGTTCTATTCCCACCAGTACTTC. As protein: CASRPRTGFYSHQYF.

The CDR3, as DNA: TGTGCCAGCCAGACCGACAGCGCTGAAAAACTGTTTTTT. This gives the protein CASQTDSAEKLFF. The chain carries TRBV6-1 and TRBJ1-4, with D possibly TRBD1 on 5 matching bases. The CDR3 is made up of 13 amino acids. CDR1 and CDR2 from the germline V gene are MNHNS and SASEGT. V lost 8 bases to trimming and J lost 7 bases, with 14 bases between them.

The chain carries TRBV5-4 and TRBJ1-4; tentatively, D is TRBD1 (5 bases). Germline CDR1 is SGHNT and CDR2 is YYREEE (reference sequence). Trimming shortened V by 0 bases and J by 10 bases, and 10 bases separated the two germline ends. The CDR3 spans 13 residues. CDR3 in DNA: TGTGCCAGCAGCTTGGTCAGGGAGGGAAAACTGTTTTTT. Encoded protein: CASSLVREGKLFF.

This clone was observed a few times. This rearrangement joins TRBV9 to TRBJ2-3, with 15 positions matching TRBD2. The ends lost 0 bases at V and 4 bases at J; junction bases unmatched: 9. Germline V gene sequence: CDR1 SGDLS, CDR2 YYNGEE. CDR3 length: 19 amino acids. The CDR3 region is CASSVEEVGLAGGPDTQYF. CDR3 coding DNA: TGTGCCAGCAGCGTAGAAGAGGTGGGACTAGCGGGGGGTCCAGATACGCAGTATTTT.

Remarks on this clone: A junction end diverges from the germline sequence, so it may reflect a read error. The V gene is TRBV6-5, the J gene TRBJ1-1; D gene uncertain. The CDR3 is made up of 15 amino acids. CDR1 MNHEY and CDR2 SVGAGI come from the germline V gene. CDR3 nucleotide sequence: TGTGCCAGCAGCTACTTCGACACCATGAACACTGAAGCTTTCTTT. It is translated as CASSYFDTMNTEAFF.

The V and J genes are TRBV7-2 and TRBJ2-5; no reliable D call. The CDR3 runs 12 residues. V was trimmed by 3 bases and J by 4 bases, leaving 6 bases between them. CDR1 and CDR2 from the germline V gene are SGHTA and FQGNSA. The CDR3 spells CASSFTRETQYF. The CDR3 nucleotides are TGTGCCAGCAGCTTCACGCGAGAGACCCAGTACTTC.

In this sample, this clone turned up once. This chain links TRBV29-1 with TRBJ2-7, with TRBD1 matching 7 bases. The V segment lost 5 bases and the J segment 0 bases; nucleotides outside the gene matches: 4. Germline CDR1 reads SQVTM; CDR2 reads ANQGSEA. The CDR3 has 13 residues. This CDR3 reads CSVKQGSSYEQYF. The CDR3 bases are TGCAGCGTTAAACAGGGGAGCTCCTACGAGCAGTACTTC.

The chain has TRBV7-3 and TRBJ2-1; 10 bases are a match to TRBD2. The CDR3 contains 16 residues. In germline, CDR1 is SGHTA, CDR2 FQGTGA. V lost 5 bases, J lost 10 bases, and 14 bases stayed unmatched. The CDR3 DNA follows: TGTGCCAGCAGCCCAATGGGACTAGCGCGAGCGGGGGAGCAGTTCTTC. This codes for CASSPMGLARAGEQFF.

The sample holds a few counts of this clone. V usage is TRBV27 and J usage is TRBJ2-6, with a tentative D call TRBD2 (5 bases). The CDR3 runs to 15 residues. Germline V gene data show CDR1 as MNHEY and CDR2 as SMNVEV (reference sequence). Trimming pared 5 bases from V and 1 base from J, leaving 9 bases between. CDR3 DNA sequence: TGTGCCAGCAGTAAGCTAGCTTCTGGGGCCAACGTCCTGACTTTC. Encoded protein: CASSKLASGANVLTF.

The CDR3 is CASSQEPGMNNEQFF. The CDR3 bases are TGTGCCAGCAGTCAGGAGCCGGGGATGAACAATGAGCAGTTCTTC. The J gene is TRBJ2-1, the V gene TRBV6-5; TRBD2 is a possible D gene (5 bases). Between the trimmed V and J ends, which lost 5 bases and 5 bases, there was a span of 16 bases. The CDR3 loop spans 15 amino acids. Looked up from germline, CDR1 is MNHEY and CDR2 is SVGAGI.

This clone showed up just once. The J gene is TRBJ2-3, the V gene TRBV2, with 9 bases matching TRBD2. The CDR3 has 14 amino acids. Germline assignment: CDR1 SNHLY and CDR2 FYNNEI. The V gene end was trimmed by 10 bases and the J gene end by 7 bases; junction bases not matched to a gene: 12. The chain's CDR3 is CATSLGSGGNTQYF. As DNA, the CDR3 is TGTGCCACCTCACTAGGGAGCGGGGGGAATACGCAGTATTTT.

The V gene is TRBV4-1, the J gene TRBJ1-2, with D possibly matching TRBD1 (6 bases). This CDR3 region has 15 residues. The V gene's germline CDR1 is MGHRA and CDR2 YSYEKL. V lost 1 base and J 4 bases, leaving 13 bases between the germline ends. The CDR3 loop reads CASSQVSYRAYGYTF. DNA of the CDR3: TGCGCCAGCAGCCAAGTATCGTACAGGGCCTATGGCTACACCTTC.

V gene TRBV5-1 combines with J gene TRBJ2-1; D might be TRBD1 (6 bases). The CDR3 sequence is 14 residues long. V was cut by 1 base and J by 6 bases, with 11 bases left in between. The germline V gene has CDR1 SGHRS and CDR2 YFSETQ. This CDR3 is CASSLSPGVNEQFF. CDR3 bases: TGCGCCAGCAGCTTGTCACCAGGGGTCAATGAGCAGTTCTTC.

A single count supports this clone. The gene calls are TRBV6-4 and TRBJ2-3, with TRBD1 matching over 8 bases. Per the germline V gene, CDR1 is MRHNA and CDR2 is SNTAGT. Germline trimming cut 4 bases from V and 4 bases from J; bases unmatched to any gene: 4. CDR3 length equals 14 residues. CDR3 amino acids: CASSAGGASDTQYF. The CDR3 DNA reads as TGTGCCAGCAGTGCAGGGGGCGCATCAGATACGCAGTATTTT.

The V and J genes are TRBV7-8 and TRBJ2-2; possibly TRBD1 for D (7 bases). V was shortened by 5 bases and J by 6 bases, with 19 bases between the two germline ends. The CDR3 loop spans 16 amino acids. The germline CDR1 and CDR2 sequences are SGHVS and FQNEAQ. The CDR3 reads CASSRGQGEWAGELFF. For the CDR3, the DNA is TGTGCCAGCAGCCGGGGGCAGGGGGAATGGGCCGGGGAGCTGTTTTTT.

V and J are TRBV5-4 and TRBJ1-2; TRBD1 aligns across 9 bases. This CDR3 spans 15 amino acids. The V gene end was trimmed by 2 bases and the J gene end by 2 bases; junction bases not matched to a gene: 4. Germline values: CDR1 SGHNT, CDR2 YYREEE (reference sequence). CDR3 residues: CASSFPGTGNYGYTF. DNA of the CDR3: TGTGCCAGCAGCTTCCCCGGGACAGGGAACTATGGCTACACCTTC.

The chain couples TRBV5-1 to TRBJ2-7; D is unclear. The CDR3 contains 15 residues. Germline V gene lookup returns CDR1 SGHRS and CDR2 YFSETQ. Trimming removed 0 bases at V and 4 bases at J, with 14 bases between. CDR3 in amino acids: CASSLDRQPRYEQYF. The CDR3 DNA reads as TGCGCCAGCAGCTTGGATCGCCAACCCAGGTACGAGCAGTACTTC. The full variable domain, completed using reference TRBV5-1 and TRBJ2-7, is KAGVTQTPRYLIKTRGQQVTLSCSPISGHRSVSWYQQTPGQGLQFLFEYFSETQRNKGNFPGRFSGRQFSNSRSEMNVSTLELGDSALYLCASSLDRQPRYEQYFGPGTRLTVT.

This chain uses TRBV6-6 with TRBJ1-4; D gene ambiguous. The V end was cut by 8 bases, the J end by 4 bases, with 14 bases between. The CDR3 is 14 amino acids. CDR1 and CDR2 (germline): MNHNY, SVGAGI (reference sequence). The CDR3 spells CASRVAAYNEKLFF. The DNA of the CDR3 is TGTGCCAGCCGGGTGGCAGCATATAATGAAAAACTGTTTTTT.

The rearrangement uses TRBV2 and TRBJ2-2; 7 bases align to TRBD2. The CDR3 is 13 amino acids. Germline-derived CDR1 and CDR2 are SNHLY and FYNNEI. V lost 8 bases, J lost 6 bases, and 6 bases stayed unmatched. CDR3 nucleotides: TGTGCCAGCGGGGGGGAGGGAGCCGGGGAGCTGTTTTTT. It encodes CASGGEGAGELFF.

The chain links TRBV7-8 to TRBJ1-4; D is possibly TRBD1 (6 bases). The germline V gene has CDR1 SGHVS and CDR2 FQNEAQ. Trimming removed 5 bases at V and 6 bases at J, with 16 bases between. The CDR3 is 15 residues long. The CDR3 protein is CASSPRTATYEKLFF. The CDR3 DNA follows: TGTGCCAGCAGCCCCCGGACAGCTACTTATGAAAAACTGTTTTTT. Complete variable domain (other parts from reference TRBV7-8 and TRBJ1-4): GAGVSQSPRYKVAKRGQDVALRCDPISGHVSLFWYQQALGQGPEFLTYFQNEAQLDKSGLPSDRFFAERPEGSVSTLKIQRTQQEDSAVYLCASSPRTATYEKLFFGSGTQLSVL.

The chain has TRBV7-9 and TRBJ2-2; 12 bases fit TRBD1. Germline V gives CDR1 SEHNR, CDR2 FQNEAQ (reference sequence). The V segment lost 4 bases and the J segment 7 bases; nucleotides outside the gene matches: 7. This CDR3 has 16 residues. Written as DNA, the CDR3 is TGTGCCAGCAGCTCCCGGGACAGGGGGCTAAGCGGGGAGCTGTTTTTT. Translation: CASSSRDRGLSGELFF.

The chain has TRBV5-5 and TRBJ1-5; D is uncertain. The CDR3 length is 16 residues. The V end was cut by 2 bases, the J end by 2 bases, with 14 bases between. Germline loops: CDR1 SGHKS, CDR2 YYEKEE (reference sequence). The CDR3 sequence is CASSLLTGYGNQPQHF. CDR3 in DNA: TGTGCCAGCAGCTTATTGACGGGGTATGGCAATCAGCCCCAGCATTTT.

The chain carries TRBV6-1 and TRBJ2-5, with 9 bases that match TRBD1. Trimming cost V 4 bases and J 2 bases; bases outside gene matches: 8. The V gene's germline CDR1 is MNHNS and CDR2 SASEGT. The CDR3 is 16 amino acids. This CDR3 is CASSALGQGGQETQYF. Written as DNA, the CDR3 is TGTGCCAGCAGTGCCCTGGGACAGGGAGGGCAAGAGACCCAGTACTTC.

This chain connects TRBV7-3 to TRBJ2-2, with no clear D. Germline V CDR1 and CDR2: SGHTA, FQGTGA. The CDR3 spans 13 residues. V lost 2 bases to trimming and J lost 5 bases, with 6 bases between them. CDR3 coding DNA: TGTGCCAGCAGCTTAGTCTATACCGGGGAGCTGTTTTTT. Protein sequence: CASSLVYTGELFF.

This clone has more than one count but fewer than ten. This chain joins TRBV30 and TRBJ1-1, with 8 positions matching TRBD1. V lost 5 bases and J lost 5; bases outside the gene matches: 10. The germline V gene has CDR1 GTSNPN and CDR2 SVGIG (reference sequence). The CDR3 consists of 14 residues. The CDR3 nucleotides are TGTGCCTGGGAAACAGGGGGGATGGAGACTGAAGCTTTCTTT. It is translated as CAWETGGMETEAFF.

The chain is built from TRBV5-1 and TRBJ2-5; TRBD2 matches at 10 bases. CDR3 length: 14 amino acids. Germline V gives CDR1 SGHRS, CDR2 YFSETQ. J lost 5 bases, V lost 2 bases, and 3 bases had no gene match. The CDR3 spells CASSLYSGRETQYF. The CDR3 DNA follows: TGCGCCAGCAGCTTATATAGCGGGAGGGAGACCCAGTACTTC.